A single TCR beta chain is shown here with its context. No antigen is known for it. Base-call qualities are not available, and no considerably larger clone is one nucleotide away. This entry is derived from a study of glioma-infiltrating T cells after dendritic cell vaccination (TCRdb year 2016). Some background on the complete study: Of the 15 glioblastoma patients in the cohort, all drawn from Phase I and II dendritic cell vaccination trials, 9 were newly diagnosed and 6 had recurrent disease. Between the early 2000s and the early 2010s, the patients were given dendritic cell vaccination pulsed with autologous tumor lysate. Each patient was given three intradermal dendritic cell vaccine injections, spaced two weeks apart, in the arm below the axilla. The vaccine was prepared from monocyte-derived dendritic cells that were cultured for seven days with IL-4 and GM-CSF and then pulsed overnight with autologous tumor lysate. In glioblastoma patients vaccinated with dendritic cells, deep sequencing of TCR beta CDR3 regions served to measure the amount of tumor-infiltrating lymphocytes and to compare repertoires between tumor and blood. Survival after dendritic cell vaccination was correlated with TCR sequencing metrics such as TIL content and the overlap between tumor and blood repertoires. Study-wide conclusions, independent of this receptor: TCR clonality showed no direct relationship with survival, which suggests that a diverse polyclonal response may matter. The three-group TCR overlap response model was described as speculative and requiring prospective validation. The cohort was small and heterogeneous, few patients had complete blood and tumor sets, and even fewer had initial-recurrent tumor pairs. After dendritic cell vaccination, a higher estimated pretreatment TIL content predicted longer time to progression and longer overall survival.

The junction shows trimming of 6 bases on V and 6 bases on J, and the gene matches do not reach 10 bases of it. From its cysteine to its phenylalanine, the CDR3 spans 14 amino acids. Only CDR3 DNA remains: 42 bases, in frame from the first base. From a lookup of the germline V gene, CDR1 and CDR2 are SNHLY and FYNNEI. Patients were selected for having adequate residual fresh-frozen tumor tissue and more than two years of available survival data. None of the glioblastoma patients carried an isocitrate dehydrogenase mutation, although molecular status otherwise varied. PBMC were collected before vaccination, two weeks after the third vaccination, and at tumor progression when it occurred. The Qiagen DNeasy Blood extraction Kit was used to extract genomic DNA. Using the immunoSEQ assay, TCRB CDR3 regions were amplified from 1.5 to 2 micrograms of genomic DNA, or from all available DNA when less than that was on hand. The multiplex PCR relied on 60 forward primers for TCR V beta segments and 13 reverse primers for J beta segments. To estimate reads per starting template, synthetic control templates were spiked into each sample at limiting dilution. The Illumina HiSeq System generated 87 bp sequencing reads. The original methods were these. PCR and sequencing errors were removed by merging closely related sequences with a nearest neighbor algorithm. TCR overlap was measured as the percentage of unique tumor TCR beta sequences also present in the same patient's peripheral blood. TCRdb holds this immuneACCESS table with in-frame rearrangements only. Some clones are missing; in checked studies, unresolved V genes explain under half, and the rest has no known cause. From that table come the V and J calls and clone size; the DNA was used to work out D and trimming. This sample gives about 82,000 clones in total; 70% to 90% of them show up just once. Of the sample, roughly 3.2% falls within the top ten clones.

Sample: blood, taken before dendritic cell vaccination. The receptor chain draws on TRBV2 and TRBJ1-2; 7 junctional bases match TRBD1. The sequence was obtained from a human donor with glioblastoma. The nucleotide sequence is given as TGTGCCAGCAGACAACAGGGGTTGGCCAATGGCTACACCTTC. Its amino acids are CASRQQGLANGYTF.